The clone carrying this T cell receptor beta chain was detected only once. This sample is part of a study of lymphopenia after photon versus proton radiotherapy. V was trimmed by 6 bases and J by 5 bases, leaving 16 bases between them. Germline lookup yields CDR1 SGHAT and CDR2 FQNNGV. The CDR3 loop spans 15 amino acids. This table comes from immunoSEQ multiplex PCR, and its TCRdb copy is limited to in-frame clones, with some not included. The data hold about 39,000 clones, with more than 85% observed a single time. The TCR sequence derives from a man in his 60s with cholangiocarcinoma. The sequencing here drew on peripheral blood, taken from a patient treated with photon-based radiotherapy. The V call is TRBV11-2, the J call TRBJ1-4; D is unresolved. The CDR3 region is CASSPRANLNEKLFF. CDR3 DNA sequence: TGTGCCAGCAGTCCCCGGGCCAATTTAAATGAAAAACTGTTTTTT. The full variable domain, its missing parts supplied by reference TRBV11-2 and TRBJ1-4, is EAGVAQSPRYKIIEKRQSVAFWCNPISGHATLYWYQQILGQGPKLLIQFQNNGVVDDSQLPKDRFSAERLKGVDSTLKIQPAKLEDSAVYLCASSPRANLNEKLFFGSGTQLSVL.